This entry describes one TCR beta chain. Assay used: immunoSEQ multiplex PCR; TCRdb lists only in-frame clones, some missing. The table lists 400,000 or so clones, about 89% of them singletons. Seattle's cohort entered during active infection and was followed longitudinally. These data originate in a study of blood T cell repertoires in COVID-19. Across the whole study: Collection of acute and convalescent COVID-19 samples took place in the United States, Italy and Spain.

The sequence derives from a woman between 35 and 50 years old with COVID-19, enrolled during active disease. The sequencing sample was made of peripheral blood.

The DNA for the CDR3 is TGTGCCAGCAGCCAAGAATGGGGACAGGGACCCTCTGGGGCCAACGTCCTGACTTTC. Translation: CASSQEWGQGPSGANVLTF. The gene calls are TRBV3-1 (or the pseudogene TRBV3-2) and TRBJ2-6, with 9 bases fitting TRBD1. The trim removed 0 bases at V and 0 bases at J, leaving 6 bases unmatched. This CDR3 is built from 19 residues. Per germline, CDR1 LGHDT and CDR2 YNNKEL (reference sequence).